This T cell receptor (beta chain) was identified in a study of CD8+CD57+ T cells in acquired aplastic anemia. This CDR3 has 15 amino acids. Concerning this clonotype: One end of the junction varies from germline; a read error may be responsible.

Using genomic DNA as the template, TCR beta VDJ and CDR3 profiling was carried out. MiXCR, applied by TCRdb to the reads, yields one record per CDR3 protein. The sample carries 100,000 to 150,000 distinct CDR3 sequences, about 40% recorded once. CD8+CD57+ cell expansion, shown by flow cytometry, had occurred in the patients selected for sequencing. Each patient carried a diagnosis of severe acquired aplastic anemia. Patients had received no therapy at the time of blood sampling. The source material was sorted CD4+, CD8+, or CD8+CD57+ T cells (not recorded which) from PBMCs. The J gene is TRBJ1-4, the V gene TRBV12-3 or TRBV12-4; D gene unclear. The source is a human donor with aplastic anemia. The CDR3 sequence is CASSFTRATNEKLSF. The CDR3 nucleotides read TGTGCCAGCAGTTTTACGAGGGCAACTAATGAAAAACTGTCTTTT.